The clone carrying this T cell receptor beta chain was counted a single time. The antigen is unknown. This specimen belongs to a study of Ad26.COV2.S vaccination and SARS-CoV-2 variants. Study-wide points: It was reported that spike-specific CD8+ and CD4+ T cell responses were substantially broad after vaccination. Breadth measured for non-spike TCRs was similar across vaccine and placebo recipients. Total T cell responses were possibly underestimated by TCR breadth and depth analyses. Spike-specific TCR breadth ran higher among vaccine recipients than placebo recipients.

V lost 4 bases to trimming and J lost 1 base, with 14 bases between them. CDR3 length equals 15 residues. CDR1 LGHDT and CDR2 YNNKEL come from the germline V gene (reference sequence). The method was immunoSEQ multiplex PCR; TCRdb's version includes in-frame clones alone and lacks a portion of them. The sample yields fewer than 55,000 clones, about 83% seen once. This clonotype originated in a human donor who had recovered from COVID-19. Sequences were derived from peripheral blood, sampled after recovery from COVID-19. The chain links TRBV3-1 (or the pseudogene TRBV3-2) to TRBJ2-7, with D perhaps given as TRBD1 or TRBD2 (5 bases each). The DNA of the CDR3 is TGTGCCAGCAGCCCATCCGTCGGGACGTCCTACGAGCAGTACTTC. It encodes CASSPSVGTSYEQYF.